A selection of T cell receptor beta chains follows, all from one sample in a study of T cells after yellow fever vaccination. In TCRdb, the 5' RACE reads were re-called with MiXCR into one record per CDR3 protein. The data hold hundreds of thousands of distinct CDR3 sequences, with around 12% observed a single time. Specimen: CD4+ T cells sorted from PBMCs, collected 15 days after the yellow fever booster vaccination. These receptors all stem from a man aged 18 to 35 who received the YFV17D yellow fever vaccine. The CDR3 runs from the conserved cysteine through the conserved F or W. The D gene is left open where the match is weak. Size is stated for part of the rows, as once, few or many counts, or as a class when the clone is expanded.

J gene	clone size	D gene	V gene	CDR3 protein	CDR3 DNA
TRBJ2-1	-	-	TRBV2	CASSGQGPWNEQFF	TGTGCCAGCAGTGGTCAAGGCCCGTGGAATGAGCAGTTCTTC
TRBJ1-1	few	-	TRBV15	CATSPSLHEAFF	TGTGCCACCAGTCCTTCTCTCCATGAAGCTTTCTTT
TRBJ2-4	few	TRBD1	TRBV11-2	CASSLDRAVAKNIQYF	TGTGCCAGCAGCCTAGACAGGGCAGTAGCCAAAAACATTCAGTACTTC
TRBJ1-1	-	-	TRBV9	CASSVRDIAYTEAFF	TGTGCCAGCAGCGTTCGGGACATTGCTTACACTGAAGCTTTCTTT
TRBJ1-5	many	TRBD1	TRBV10-3	CAIRDRDESQAQHF	TGTGCCATCAGGGACAGGGACGAAAGTCAAGCCCAGCATTTT
TRBJ2-5	-	TRBD1	TRBV25-1	CASSYRDRGGRETQYF	TGTGCCAGCAGTTACCGGGACAGGGGTGGGAGGGAGACCCAGTACTTC
TRBJ2-3	-	TRBD2	TRBV4-3	CASSRGLAGSADTQYF	TGCGCCAGCAGCCGCGGACTAGCGGGTTCCGCAGATACGCAGTATTTT
TRBJ1-5	-	TRBD1	TRBV20-1	CSVRARDRGRYSNQPQHF	TGCAGCGTGAGGGCCCGGGACAGGGGTCGATATAGCAATCAGCCCCAGCATTTT
TRBJ1-2	-	TRBD1	TRBV7-2	CASSAPDRAGYGYTF	TGTGCCAGCAGCGCACCAGACAGGGCCGGCTATGGCTACACCTTC
TRBJ2-5	-	-	TRBV4-2	CASSKGEREETQYF	TGTGCCAGCAGCAAGGGTGAAAGGGAAGAGACCCAGTACTTC
TRBJ1-4	-	TRBD1	TRBV6-2/TRBV6-3	CASSFPVSGTVNEKLFF	TGTGCCAGCAGTTTCCCCGTCTCCGGGACAGTTAATGAAAAACTGTTTTTT
TRBJ1-2	few	-	TRBV20-1	CSAALKGASYGYTF	TGCAGTGCTGCCCTAAAAGGGGCAAGCTATGGCTACACCTTC
TRBJ1-3	-	-	TRBV18	CASSPPHGGTIYF	TGTGCCAGCTCACCCCCCCACGGTGGCACCATATATTTT
TRBJ1-1	-	-	TRBV5-1	CASSRSTGNTEAFF	TGCGCCAGCAGCAGAAGTACAGGGAACACTGAAGCTTTCTTT
TRBJ1-4	few	-	TRBV24-1	CATSDSCPEWVANEKLFF	TGTGCCACCAGTGATTCTTGCCCAGAGTGGGTGGCTAATGAAAAACTGTTTTTT
TRBJ2-5	-	-	TRBV7-7	CASSARQVPGERETQYF	TGTGCCAGCAGCGCCAGGCAGGTGCCAGGGGAGAGGGAGACCCAGTACTTC
TRBJ2-7	-	-	TRBV18	CASSYGGFSYEQYF	TGTGCCAGCTCATATGGGGGGTTCTCCTACGAGCAGTACTTC
TRBJ1-5	many	TRBD1	TRBV20-1	CSAWGQGHQPQHF	TGCAGTGCTTGGGGACAGGGACATCAGCCCCAGCATTTT
TRBJ2-5	-	-	TRBV5-1	CASSLIGNRGETQYF	TGCGCCAGCAGCTTAATAGGGAATAGGGGGGAGACCCAGTACTTC
TRBJ2-1	few	-	TRBV4-1	CASSQVGRLSYNEQFF	TGCGCCAGCAGCCAAGTGGGCCGTTTAAGCTACAATGAGCAGTTCTTC
TRBJ2-7	few	TRBD2	TRBV5-4	CASTFGRGAYEQYF	TGTGCCAGCACCTTCGGGCGGGGGGCCTACGAGCAGTACTTC
TRBJ2-2	-	TRBD2	TRBV9	CASSPHANSGLAPGELFF	TGTGCCAGCAGCCCCCACGCCAACTCGGGACTAGCCCCCGGGGAGCTGTTTTTT
TRBJ2-3	few	-	TRBV24-1	CATSDFTVLGTDTQYF	TGTGCCACCAGTGATTTCACAGTTCTGGGAACAGATACGCAGTATTTT
TRBJ2-7	-	-	TRBV18	CASSPPGVAYEQYF	TGTGCCAGCTCACCACCCGGAGTAGCCTACGAGCAGTACTTC
TRBJ2-2	-	-	TRBV10-3	CAIGPTPNTGELFF	TGTGCCATCGGGCCGACTCCTAACACCGGGGAGCTGTTTTTT
TRBJ1-1	many	TRBD1	TRBV20-1	CSASPRTGYEAFF	TGCAGTGCTAGCCCGAGGACAGGCTATGAAGCTTTCTTT
TRBJ1-2	-	TRBD1	TRBV3-1	CASSQGQTGLGYTF	TGTGCCAGCAGCCAAGGGCAGACAGGGCTGGGCTACACCTTC
TRBJ2-7	-	-	TRBV12-3/TRBV12-4	CASSLRGGANEQYF	TGTGCCAGCAGTTTGAGGGGGGGCGCGAACGAGCAGTACTTC
TRBJ2-2	few	TRBD2	TRBV9	CASSPGGPNGELFF	TGTGCCAGCAGCCCGGGGGGGCCCAACGGGGAGCTGTTTTTT